A selection of T cell receptor beta chains follows, all from one sample in a study of shared clonotypes between healthy human individuals. Measured with immunoSEQ multiplex PCR; TCRdb has only the in-frame clones, and not every one. Here the sample spans some 2 million clones, roughly 94% being singletons. Sequenced: naive CD4+ T cells sorted from blood. The receptor set was obtained from a man younger than 35 in good health. The CDR3 runs from the conserved cysteine through the conserved F or W. D genes are given only for firm matches. A row's size may be missing; if present it is once, few, many or a size class.

j_call: TRBJ1-1
clone_size: .
d_call: TRBD1
v_call: TRBV7-9
cdr3_nt: TGTGCCAGCAGCCCATGGGCGAGGGGGCTGCTGAACACTGAAGCTTTCTTT
cdr3_aa: CASSPWARGLLNTEAFF

j_call: TRBJ2-3
clone_size: .
d_call: .
v_call: TRBV2
cdr3_nt: TGTGCCAGCAGAGATAATGGAGATACGCAGTATTTT
cdr3_aa: CASRDNGDTQYF

j_call: TRBJ1-2
clone_size: .
d_call: .
v_call: TRBV19
cdr3_nt: TGTGCCAGTAGTATAGTCGAGCGGCGGGGCTATGGCTACACCTTC
cdr3_aa: CASSIVERRGYGYTF

j_call: TRBJ1-5
clone_size: .
d_call: .
v_call: TRBV6-1
cdr3_nt: TGTGCCAGCAGTGAAGGTTTCGGGGGGAATCAGCCCCAGCATTTT
cdr3_aa: CASSEGFGGNQPQHF

j_call: TRBJ2-2
clone_size: once
d_call: .
v_call: TRBV9
cdr3_nt: TGTGCCAGCAGCGGCGGGACACCGAACACCGGGGAGCTGTTTTTT
cdr3_aa: CASSGGTPNTGELFF

j_call: TRBJ2-3
clone_size: .
d_call: TRBD2
v_call: TRBV5-1
cdr3_nt: TGCGCCAGCAGCTTTAGCGGGTCAAGCACAGATACGCAGTATTTT
cdr3_aa: CASSFSGSSTDTQYF

j_call: TRBJ1-1
clone_size: once
d_call: .
v_call: TRBV2
cdr3_nt: TGTGCCAGCAGTGTAACCCGGACTGAAGCTTTCTTT
cdr3_aa: CASSVTRTEAFF

j_call: TRBJ2-7
clone_size: .
d_call: .
v_call: TRBV18
cdr3_nt: TGTGCCAGCTCACAGGGTTCACAGGCCCTCTACGAGCAGTACTTC
cdr3_aa: CASSQGSQALYEQYF

j_call: TRBJ1-2
clone_size: .
d_call: TRBD1
v_call: TRBV19
cdr3_nt: TGTGCCAGTAGTATATCGGGACAGGGTGGCTATGGCTACACCTTC
cdr3_aa: CASSISGQGGYGYTF

j_call: TRBJ2-4
clone_size: .
d_call: .
v_call: TRBV6-6
cdr3_nt: TGTGCCAGCACGGAAGCAGGGACGGCACTAAACATTCAGTACTTC
cdr3_aa: CASTEAGTALNIQYF

j_call: TRBJ1-2
clone_size: .
d_call: .
v_call: TRBV4-1
cdr3_nt: TGCGCCAGCAGCCAAGAAGGAGGAGGGGGGGCCTATGGCTACACCTTC
cdr3_aa: CASSQEGGGGAYGYTF

j_call: TRBJ2-1
clone_size: .
d_call: TRBD1
v_call: TRBV6-5
cdr3_nt: TGTGCCAGCAGTTCGGGACAGTACAATGAGCAGTTCTTC
cdr3_aa: CASSSGQYNEQFF

j_call: TRBJ1-2
clone_size: .
d_call: TRBD1
v_call: TRBV5-4
cdr3_nt: TGTGCCAGCAGCGCCGCCGGGACAGGGGTTGGCTATGGCTACACCTTC
cdr3_aa: CASSAAGTGVGYGYTF